Following are 13 T cell receptor beta chains from one sample sequenced in a study of T-cell memory formation after mild COVID-19. TCRdb used MiXCR to reprocess the 5' RACE reads, holding one entry per CDR3 protein. The repertoire holds approximately 260,000 distinct CDR3 sequences, with 15% to 20% as singletons. The source material was PBMCs or a T cell subset sorted from them (not recorded which). The receptors come from a young man who had mild COVID-19 (a few samples of this study predate the infection). Cell type and time point are not known.

This clonotype was recorded a few times. V usage is TRBV12-3 or TRBV12-4 and J usage is TRBJ2-7; D unclear. There are 12 residues in the CDR3. V shed 5 bases and J shed 3 bases, with 8 bases lying between them. The CDR3 reads CASSTRGYEQYF. The CDR3 coding sequence is TGTGCCAGCAGTACCCGAGGCTACGAGCAGTACTTC.

The CDR3 DNA sequence: TGTGCCAGCAGCTTAAACATCCTGGGTGAGCAGTACGTC. This sequence encodes CASSLNILGEQYV. The chain is built from TRBV7-9 and TRBJ2-7, with D hard to call. The germline CDR1 and CDR2 sequences are SEHNR and FQNEAQ (reference sequence). V lost 2 bases and J 7 bases, leaving 12 bases between the germline ends. The length of the CDR3 is 13 residues.

V is TRBV20-1 and J is TRBJ1-1; a weak D match, TRBD1 (5 bases). Germline V gene data show CDR1 as DFQATT and CDR2 as SNEGSKA (reference sequence). V was trimmed by 5 bases and J by 7 bases, leaving 17 bases between them. The CDR3 is made up of 13 amino acids. The CDR3 reads CSARTRGDGEAFF. In DNA form, the CDR3 reads TGCAGTGCTCGCACTCGGGGGGACGGTGAAGCTTTCTTT.

This clonotype was seen many times. V is TRBV4-1 and J is TRBJ1-2, with a tentative D call TRBD1 (5 bases). Trimming removed 0 bases from V and 6 bases from J, with 11 bases in between. The germline V gene encodes CDR1 MGHRA and CDR2 YSYEKL. The CDR3 contains 14 residues. In nucleotides, the CDR3 is TGCGCCAGCAGCCAAGACCGGGGGTTCAATGGCTACACCTTC. Translating gives CASSQDRGFNGYTF.

This clonotype occurred a few times. The chain links TRBV7-9 to TRBJ2-6; a weak D match, TRBD1 (6 bases). This CDR3 is 13 amino acids long. Between the trimmed V and J ends, which lost 9 bases and 0 bases, there was a span of 6 bases. From germline, CDR1 is SEHNR and CDR2 FQNEAQ (reference sequence). Written as DNA, the CDR3 is TGTGCCAGACAGGGCTCTGGGGCCAACGTCCTGACTTTC. Translation gives CARQGSGANVLTF.

The chain carries TRBV20-1 and TRBJ1-4; D is unresolved. The CDR3 totals 14 residues. Germline CDR1 reads DFQATT; CDR2 reads SNEGSKA (reference sequence). With 5 bases removed from V and 0 bases from J, the gap between germline ends came to 10 bases. CDR3 sequence: CSAEAWATNEKLFF. CDR3 nucleotides: TGCAGTGCTGAAGCTTGGGCAACTAATGAAAAACTGTTTTTT.

This clonotype was counted only a few times. This sequence joins TRBV5-6 and TRBJ2-1, with 8 bases identical to TRBD2. Losses at the gene ends were 1 base for V and 5 bases for J; bases not matched to a gene: 5. The germline gives CDR1 SGHDT, CDR2 YYEEEE. This CDR3 spans 15 amino acids. CDR3 nucleotide sequence: TGTGCCAGCAGCTTGAGCCAGCGGGGGCACAATGAGCAGTTCTTC. Translated, it gives CASSLSQRGHNEQFF.

This clonotype was counted only a few times. This rearrangement joins TRBV6-2 or TRBV6-3 to TRBJ2-5, with no clear D. The CDR3 totals 15 residues. Germline CDR1 is MNHEY and CDR2 is SVGEGT. Trimming left V 6 bases short and J 1 base short, with 15 bases between. The CDR3 DNA follows: TGTGCCAGCAGCTCACCCCATACGGGCCAAGAGACCCAGTACTTC. This encodes CASSSPHTGQETQYF.

This clonotype appeared many times. The rearrangement uses TRBV5-1 and TRBJ1-4, with a weak D call TRBD1 (6 bases). Germline V gene data show CDR1 as SGHRS and CDR2 as YFSETQ. The length of the CDR3 is 15 residues. Trimming removed 4 bases at V and 0 bases at J, with 10 bases between. The CDR3 DNA reads as TGCGCCAGCAGCCGGGGGGCCGCAACTAATGAAAAACTGTTTTTT. This gives the protein CASSRGAATNEKLFF.

This clonotype was counted between two and nine times. The gene calls are TRBV29-1 and TRBJ2-3; TRBD2 agrees at 7 bases. This CDR3 has 14 residues. J was trimmed by 0 bases and V by 5 bases; bases with no gene match: 5. Germline V lookup: CDR1 SQVTM, CDR2 ANQGSEA. The CDR3 DNA is TGCAGCGTTCGTGCGGGGGTTAGCACAGATACGCAGTATTTT. Residues: CSVRAGVSTDTQYF.

The chain links TRBV5-1 to TRBJ2-5; D possibly corresponds to TRBD1 (5 bases). Trimming removed 2 bases from V and 0 bases from J, with 11 bases in between. The germline CDR1 and CDR2 sequences are SGHRS and YFSETQ. This CDR3 comprises 15 residues. CDR3 nucleotide sequence: TGCGCCAGCAGCTTTGGGGCCTCGTACCAAGAGACCCAGTACTTC. Translated: CASSFGASYQETQYF.

This clonotype was seen a few times. The V call is TRBV25-1, the J call TRBJ2-2, with a weak D call TRBD1 (5 bases). CDR1 and CDR2 (germline): MGHDK, SYGVNS. The CDR3 is made up of 14 amino acids. Between the trimmed V and J ends, which lost 8 bases and 3 bases, there was a span of 13 bases. The CDR3 nucleotides read TGTGCCAGCTTGCCAAGGGGTCACACCGGGGAGCTGTTTTTT. This codes for CASLPRGHTGELFF. Full variable domain (missing parts from reference TRBV25-1 and TRBJ2-2): EADIYQTPRYLVIGTGKKITLECSQTMGHDKMYWYQQDPGMELHLIHYSYGVNSTEKGDLSSESTVSRIRTEHFPLTLESARPSHTSQYLCASLPRGHTGELFFGEGSRLTVL.

This clonotype was seen more than once but under ten times. The rearrangement uses TRBV28 and TRBJ2-3; 13 bases agree with TRBD2. Unmatched junction bases numbered 5, after V lost 6 bases and J lost 2 bases. From germline, CDR1 is MDHEN and CDR2 SYDVKM. This CDR3 spans 16 amino acids. The CDR3 bases are TGTGCCAGCAGGGGGACTAGCGGGGAATTCACAGATACGCAGTATTTT. It is translated as CASRGTSGEFTDTQYF.